This T cell receptor beta chain comes out of a study of T cells after yellow fever vaccination. This clonotype showed up just a few times. V lost 0 bases and J lost 4, with 7 bases in between. The germline gives CDR1 SGDLS, CDR2 YYNGEE. The CDR3 extends over 13 amino acids. Using its own MiXCR run on the 5' RACE reads, TCRdb lists one record per CDR3 protein. This table has approximately 450,000 distinct CDR3 sequences, around 20% appearing once. V is TRBV9 and J is TRBJ1-1, with D hard to call. The receptor was derived from a man aged 18 to 35 who received the YFV17D yellow fever vaccine. The sample here was PBMCs, taken before the yellow fever booster vaccination. CDR3 in amino acids: CASSVAPFTEAFF. Written as DNA, the CDR3 is TGTGCCAGCAGCGTAGCTCCGTTCACTGAAGCTTTCTTT.